At least ten counts were recorded for the clone carrying this T cell receptor (beta chain). This sample stems from a study of early T cells in non-severe SARS-CoV-2 infection. The CDR3 covers 20 residues. Trimming at V came to 0 bases and at J to 5 bases, leaving 16 bases not matched to a gene. Germline assignment: CDR1 MNHNY and CDR2 SVGAGI (reference sequence). TCRdb fed the 5' RACE reads into MiXCR, producing one record per CDR3 protein. The table records about 49,000 distinct CDR3 sequences, 12% of them present only once. J is TRBJ2-1 and V is TRBV6-6; 10 bases agree with TRBD2. Sequencing used whole blood. The clonotype comes from an adult who was a healthcare worker with PCR-confirmed SARS-CoV-2 infection or an uninfected control (not recorded which). The CDR3 DNA sequence: TGTGCCAGCAGTTACTCGATTGGAGTAGCGGGGGGTTCGGAGAACAATGAGCAGTTCTTC. It specifies CASSYSIGVAGGSENNEQFF.